This T cell receptor beta chain was recorded in a study of CD8+ T cells in alopecia areata. Alopecia areata patients had lesional scalp punch biopsies and peripheral blood taken from them. The germline gives CDR1 MGHRA, CDR2 YSYEKL. The CDR3 consists of 13 residues. Trimming removed 3 bases at V and 8 bases at J, with 10 bases between. RNA extraction and reverse transcription yielded cDNA as sequencing template. Assay: immunoSEQ multiplex PCR; the TCRdb copy retains only in-frame clones and omits some. The repertoire has tens of thousands of clones, 51% of them found once; the top ten carry about 6%. The sequenced sample consisted of NKG2D-high CD8+ T cells sorted from blood. The source is a human donor with alopecia areata. This chain joins TRBV4-1 and TRBJ2-2; D may be TRBD1 (5 bases). CDR3 sequence: CASSHRVEGELFF. Written as DNA, the CDR3 is TGCGCCAGCAGCCACAGGGTAGAAGGGGAGCTGTTTTTT.